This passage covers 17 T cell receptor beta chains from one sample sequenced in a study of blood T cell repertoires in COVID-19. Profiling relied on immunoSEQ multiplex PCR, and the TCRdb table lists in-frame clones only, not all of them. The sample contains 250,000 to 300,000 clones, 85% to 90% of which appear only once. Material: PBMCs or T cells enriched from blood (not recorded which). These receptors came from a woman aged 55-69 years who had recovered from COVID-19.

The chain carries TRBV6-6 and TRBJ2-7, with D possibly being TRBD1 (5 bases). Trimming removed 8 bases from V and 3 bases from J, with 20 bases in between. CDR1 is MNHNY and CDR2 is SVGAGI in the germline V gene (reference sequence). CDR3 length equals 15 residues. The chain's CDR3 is CASGRPATANYEQYF. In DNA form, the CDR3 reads TGTGCCAGCGGTAGGCCGGCGACAGCCAACTACGAGCAGTACTTC.

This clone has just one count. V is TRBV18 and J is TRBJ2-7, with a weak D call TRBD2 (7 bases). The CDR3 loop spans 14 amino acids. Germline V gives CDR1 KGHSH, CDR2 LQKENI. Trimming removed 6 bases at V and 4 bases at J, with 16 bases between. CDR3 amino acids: CASSEGGATYEQYF. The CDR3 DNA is TGTGCCAGCTCTGAGGGGGGGGCAACTTACGAGCAGTACTTC.

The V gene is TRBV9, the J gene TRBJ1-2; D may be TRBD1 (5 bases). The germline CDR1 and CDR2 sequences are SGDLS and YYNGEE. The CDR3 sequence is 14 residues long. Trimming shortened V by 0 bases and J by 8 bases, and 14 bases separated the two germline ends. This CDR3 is CASSVDPGPRGYTF. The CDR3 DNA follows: TGTGCCAGCAGCGTAGATCCAGGGCCACGCGGCTACACCTTC.

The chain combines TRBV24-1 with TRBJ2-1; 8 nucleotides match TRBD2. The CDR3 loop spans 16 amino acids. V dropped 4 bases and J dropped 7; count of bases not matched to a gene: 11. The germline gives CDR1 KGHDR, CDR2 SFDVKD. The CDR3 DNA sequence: TGTGCCACCAGTGACCTCGTGGTAGCGGGGTCTAATGAGCAGTTCTTC. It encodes CATSDLVVAGSNEQFF.

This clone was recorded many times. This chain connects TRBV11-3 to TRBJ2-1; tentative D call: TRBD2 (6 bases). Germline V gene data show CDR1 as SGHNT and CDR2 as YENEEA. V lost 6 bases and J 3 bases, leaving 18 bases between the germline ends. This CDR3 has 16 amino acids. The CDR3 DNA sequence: TGTGCCAGCAGTTCATTAGCGGAGGATAGCTACAATGAGCAGTTCTTC. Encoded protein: CASSSLAEDSYNEQFF. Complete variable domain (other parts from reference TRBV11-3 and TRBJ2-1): EAGVVQSPRYKIIEKKQPVAFWCNPISGHNTLYWYLQNLGQGPELLIRYENEEAVDDSQLPKDRFSAERLKGVDSTLKIQPAELGDSAVYLCASSSLAEDSYNEQFFGPGTRLTVL.

The CDR3 DNA reads as TGTGCCAGTAGTATAGGAGATCCTACCTACAATGAGCAGTTCTTC. It yields the protein CASSIGDPTYNEQFF. The chain recombines TRBV19 with TRBJ2-1, with D unclear. Trimming left V 1 base short and J 2 bases short, with 9 bases between. CDR3 length equals 15 residues. CDR1 and CDR2 (germline): LNHDA, SQIVND (reference sequence).

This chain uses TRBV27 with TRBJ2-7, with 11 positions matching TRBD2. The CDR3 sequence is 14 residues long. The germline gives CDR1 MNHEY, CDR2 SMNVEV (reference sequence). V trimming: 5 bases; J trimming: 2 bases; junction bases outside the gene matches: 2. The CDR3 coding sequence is TGTGCCAGCAGTCTACTAGCGGGAGCCTACGAGCAGTACTTC. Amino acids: CASSLLAGAYEQYF.

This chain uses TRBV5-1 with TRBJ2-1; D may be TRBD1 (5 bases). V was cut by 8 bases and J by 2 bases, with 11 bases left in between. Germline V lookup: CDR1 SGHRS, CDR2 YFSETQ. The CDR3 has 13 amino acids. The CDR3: CASKQEPYNEQFF. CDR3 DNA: TGCGCCAGTAAACAGGAACCCTACAATGAGCAGTTCTTC.

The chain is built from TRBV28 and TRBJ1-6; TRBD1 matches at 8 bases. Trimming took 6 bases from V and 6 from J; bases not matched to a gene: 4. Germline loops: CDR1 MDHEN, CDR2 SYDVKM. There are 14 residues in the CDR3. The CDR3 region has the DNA TGTGCCAGCAGCCGGACAGGGATTAATTCACCCCTCCACTTT. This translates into CASSRTGINSPLHF.

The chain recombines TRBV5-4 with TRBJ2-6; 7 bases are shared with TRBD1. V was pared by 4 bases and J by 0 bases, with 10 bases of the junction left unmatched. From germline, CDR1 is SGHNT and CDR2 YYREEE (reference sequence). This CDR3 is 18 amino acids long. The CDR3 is CASSKTGRGASGANVLTF. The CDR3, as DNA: TGTGCCAGCAGCAAGACAGGGAGAGGGGCCTCTGGGGCCAACGTCCTGACTTTC.

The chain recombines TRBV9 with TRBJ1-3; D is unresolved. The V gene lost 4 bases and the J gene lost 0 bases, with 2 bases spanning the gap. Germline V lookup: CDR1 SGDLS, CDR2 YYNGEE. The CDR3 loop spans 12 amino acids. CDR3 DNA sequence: TGTGCCAGCAGCCTCTCTGGAAACACCATATATTTT. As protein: CASSLSGNTIYF.

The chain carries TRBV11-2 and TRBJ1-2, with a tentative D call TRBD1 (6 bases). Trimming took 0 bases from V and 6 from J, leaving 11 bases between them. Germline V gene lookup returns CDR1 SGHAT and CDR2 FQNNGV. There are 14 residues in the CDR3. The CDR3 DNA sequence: TGTGCCAGCAGCTTAGATGTGGCAGGGGATGGCTACACCTTC. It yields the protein CASSLDVAGDGYTF.

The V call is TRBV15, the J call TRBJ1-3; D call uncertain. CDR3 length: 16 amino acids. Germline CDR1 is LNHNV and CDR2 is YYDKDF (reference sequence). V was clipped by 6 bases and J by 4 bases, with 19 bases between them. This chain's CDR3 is CATSSGFQALGNTIYF. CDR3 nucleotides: TGTGCCACCAGTTCCGGGTTTCAAGCCCTGGGAAACACCATATATTTT.

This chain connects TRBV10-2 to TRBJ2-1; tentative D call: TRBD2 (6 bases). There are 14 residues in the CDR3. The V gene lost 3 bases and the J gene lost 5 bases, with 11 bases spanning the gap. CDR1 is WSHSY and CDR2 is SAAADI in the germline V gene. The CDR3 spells CASSDGLADNEQFF. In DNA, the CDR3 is TGCGCCAGCAGTGACGGATTAGCGGACAATGAGCAGTTCTTC.

CDR3 coding DNA: TGTGCCTGGAGTTATGGGACTAGCGGCGGTGATGAGCAGTACTTC. This sequence encodes CAWSYGTSGGDEQYF. V is TRBV30 and J is TRBJ2-7, with 11 bases that match TRBD2. CDR3 size: 15 residues. Looked up from germline, CDR1 is GTSNPN and CDR2 is SVGIG (reference sequence). J gave up 7 bases and V 2 bases, and 10 bases lay outside the gene matches.

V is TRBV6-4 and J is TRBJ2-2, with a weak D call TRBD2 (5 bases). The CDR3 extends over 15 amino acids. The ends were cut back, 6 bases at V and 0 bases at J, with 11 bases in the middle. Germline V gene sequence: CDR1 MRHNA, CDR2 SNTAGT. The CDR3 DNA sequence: TGTGCCAGCAGAAGGCTAGCAGCGAACACCGGGGAGCTGTTTTTT. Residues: CASRRLAANTGELFF.

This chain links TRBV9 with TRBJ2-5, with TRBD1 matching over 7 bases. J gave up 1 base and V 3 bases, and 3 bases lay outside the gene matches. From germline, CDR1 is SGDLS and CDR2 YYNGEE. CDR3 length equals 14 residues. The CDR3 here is CASSARTGQETQYF. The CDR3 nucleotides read TGTGCCAGCAGCGCCCGGACAGGCCAAGAGACCCAGTACTTC.